Listed below are T cell receptor beta chains from one sample, sequenced in a study of CD8 T cells in Susac syndrome. From the immunoSEQ multiplex PCR reads, TCRdb called clonotypes with MiXCR, one entry per CDR3 protein. Here the sample spans about 180,000 distinct CDR3 sequences, around 95% being singletons. What was sequenced was CD4+ T cells from PBMCs. The source of these receptors is a human donor with multiple sclerosis. Both conserved end residues are part of each CDR3. The D gene is left open where the match is weak. For some rows the clone size is stated as once, few or many, or as a class when expanded; others skip it.

V gene	CDR3 length	J gene	D gene	clone size	CDR3 protein	CDR3 DNA
TRBV28	15	TRBJ2-1	TRBD2	-	CASSFQLAGGQEQFF	TGTGCCAGCAGTTTTCAACTAGCGGGGGGCCAGGAGCAGTTCTTC
TRBV7-6	14	TRBJ2-5	-	-	CASSGDDQQETQYF	TGTGCCAGCAGTGGGGACGATCAACAAGAGACCCAGTACTTC
TRBV4-1	17	TRBJ1-5	-	-	CASSQVLMGLRNQPQHF	TGCGCCAGCAGCCAAGTTTTGATGGGACTTCGGAATCAGCCCCAGCATTTT
TRBV30	14	TRBJ2-7	TRBD1	-	CAWRGQTNLYEQYF	TGTGCCTGGAGGGGACAGACTAACCTCTACGAGCAGTACTTC
TRBV20-1	15	TRBJ1-2	TRBD1	-	CSARDNRGRDYGYTF	TGCAGTGCTAGAGATAACAGGGGGCGAGACTATGGCTACACCTTC
TRBV6-2/TRBV6-3	19	TRBJ2-3	TRBD1	-	CASSYATRKQGDRTDTQYF	TGTGCCAGCAGTTACGCGACGCGTAAACAGGGGGATCGCACAGATACGCAGTATTTT
TRBV12-3/TRBV12-4	13	TRBJ1-5	TRBD1	-	CASRQGSDQPQHF	TGTGCCAGCAGACAGGGGAGCGATCAGCCCCAGCATTTT
TRBV9	16	TRBJ1-2	TRBD1	-	CASSVARQGPISGYTF	TGTGCCAGCAGCGTAGCAAGACAGGGACCTATTAGTGGCTACACCTTC
TRBV19	15	TRBJ2-1	-	-	CASSIQGLTYNEQFF	TGTGCCAGTAGTATTCAAGGGCTAACCTACAATGAGCAGTTCTTC
TRBV20-1	13	TRBJ2-2	-	-	CSASILAAGELFF	TGCAGTGCTAGTATACTAGCTGCCGGGGAGCTGTTTTTT
TRBV12-3/TRBV12-4	14	TRBJ1-1	TRBD1	-	CASSPDREFTEAFF	TGTGCCAGCAGTCCAGACAGGGAATTCACTGAAGCTTTCTTT
TRBV24-1	14	TRBJ2-1	-	-	CATSDPRAYNEQFF	TGTGCCACCAGTGATCCCAGGGCGTACAATGAGCAGTTCTTC
TRBV6-6	16	TRBJ2-7	TRBD2	once	CASSYSGLAVDYEQYF	TGTGCCAGCAGTTACAGCGGACTAGCGGTAGACTACGAGCAGTACTTC
TRBV5-1	14	TRBJ1-2	-	-	CASSLGWGTYGYTF	TGCGCCAGCAGCTTGGGATGGGGGACTTATGGCTACACCTTC
TRBV3-1	13	TRBJ2-7	-	-	CASSQVGGGEQYF	TGTGCCAGCAGCCAAGTTGGAGGGGGCGAGCAGTACTTC
TRBV11-2	16	TRBJ2-1	-	once	CASSPPAPRVHNEQFF	TGTGCCAGCAGCCCACCCGCCCCGAGGGTCCACAATGAGCAGTTCTTC
TRBV5-1	12	TRBJ1-1	-	-	CASSLEASRAFF	TGCGCCAGCAGCTTGGAGGCAAGTCGAGCTTTCTTT
TRBV29-1	15	TRBJ1-1	TRBD1	-	CSSRWRDRGNTEAFF	TGCAGTTCCCGGTGGCGGGACAGGGGGAACACTGAAGCTTTCTTT
TRBV7-9	13	TRBJ2-7	-	-	CASSKPQVYEQYF	TGTGCCAGCAGTAAACCACAGGTATACGAGCAGTACTTC
TRBV4-3	15	TRBJ2-5	-	-	CASSQDLRGQETQYF	TGCGCCAGCAGCCAAGATCTGAGAGGGCAAGAGACCCAGTACTTC
TRBV30	12	TRBJ1-2	-	few	CAWSVYSYGYTF	TGTGCCTGGAGTGTCTACAGCTATGGCTACACCTTC
TRBV18	15	TRBJ1-2	-	once	CASSPLRAANYGYTF	TGTGCCAGCTCACCCCTCCGAGCTGCTAACTATGGCTACACCTTC
TRBV3-1	15	TRBJ2-3	-	-	CASSQDIIHTDTQYF	TGTGCCAGCAGCCAAGATATTATCCACACAGATACGCAGTATTTT
TRBV29-1	13	TRBJ1-2	-	-	CSVSEQANYGYTF	TGCAGCGTTTCCGAACAGGCGAACTATGGCTACACCTTC
TRBV7-9	14	TRBJ2-5	-	-	CASSLSTHQETQYF	TGTGCCAGCAGCTTATCGACCCACCAAGAGACCCAGTACTTC
TRBV12-3/TRBV12-4	11	TRBJ2-7	-	-	CASSLGLEQYF	TGTGCCAGCAGTTTGGGTCTCGAGCAGTACTTC
TRBV2	15	TRBJ2-3	TRBD2	-	CASRARGGTADTQYF	TGTGCCAGCAGGGCGCGGGGGGGTACGGCAGATACGCAGTATTTT
TRBV19	17	TRBJ1-6	-	-	CASSQVSPIGHNSPLHF	TGTGCCAGTAGTCAGGTTTCCCCCATCGGGCACAATTCACCCCTCCACTTT
TRBV9	15	TRBJ2-7	-	-	CASSREGQGWGEQYF	TGTGCCAGCAGCCGGGAGGGACAGGGTTGGGGCGAGCAGTACTTC
TRBV3-1	18	TRBJ2-1	-	once	CASSPHHPGMASYNEQFF	TGTGCCAGCAGCCCCCACCACCCAGGGATGGCGTCCTACAATGAGCAGTTCTTC
TRBV3-1	16	TRBJ2-3	-	-	CASSQDLGGTTDTQYF	TGTGCCAGCAGCCAAGATCTGGGGGGAACCACAGATACGCAGTATTTT
TRBV6-2/TRBV6-3	14	TRBJ2-7	TRBD1	-	CASTLQGAPFEQYF	TGTGCCAGCACTTTACAGGGGGCGCCGTTTGAGCAGTACTTC
TRBV3-1	15	TRBJ1-2	-	-	CASSQDLVTHRDYTF	TGTGCCAGCAGCCAAGATCTGGTGACCCACCGCGACTACACCTTC
TRBV24-1	15	TRBJ2-3	TRBD1	-	CATSDGGQGSDTQYF	TGTGCCACCAGTGATGGCGGACAGGGGTCAGATACGCAGTATTTT
TRBV20-1	12	TRBJ2-3	-	-	CSASLGADTQYF	TGCAGTGCTAGTTTAGGCGCAGATACGCAGTATTTT
TRBV6-6	17	TRBJ1-6	TRBD1	-	CASRKTGARITNSPLHF	TGTGCCAGCAGGAAAACAGGGGCCCGCATTACCAATTCACCCCTCCACTTT
TRBV3-1	15	TRBJ1-2	-	-	CASSQVQTANYGYTF	TGTGCCAGCAGCCAAGTTCAGACTGCTAACTATGGCTACACCTTC
TRBV14	14	TRBJ1-1	TRBD1	-	CASSRPTGFTEAFF	TGTGCCAGCAGCCGCCCGACAGGGTTCACTGAAGCTTTCTTT
TRBV29-1	13	TRBJ1-1	TRBD1	-	CSAGTGANTEAFF	TGCAGCGCCGGCACAGGGGCGAACACTGAAGCTTTCTTT
TRBV20-1	12	TRBJ2-3	-	once	CSVPLRRDTQYF	TGCAGTGTTCCTCTACGGAGAGATACGCAGTATTTT
TRBV18	13	TRBJ2-3	-	few	CASSPPPTDTQYF	TGTGCCAGCTCACCACCGCCGACAGATACGCAGTATTTT
TRBV12-3/TRBV12-4	15	TRBJ2-7	-	-	CASSPRTSYSYEQYF	TGTGCCAGCAGCCCTCGGACAAGTTATAGCTACGAGCAGTACTTC
TRBV11-2	15	TRBJ2-3	-	-	CASSLGSLVADTQYF	TGTGCCAGCAGCCTGGGCAGCCTTGTCGCAGATACGCAGTATTTT
TRBV30	13	TRBJ1-6	-	-	CAWSAGSSAPLHF	TGTGCCTGGAGCGCAGGATCTTCCGCACCCCTCCACTTT
TRBV20-1	12	TRBJ2-7	-	once	CSARATSYEQYF	TGCAGTGCTAGAGCCACATCCTACGAGCAGTACTTC
TRBV9	15	TRBJ2-6	-	-	CASMSGSSGANVLTF	TGTGCCAGCATGAGCGGTTCCTCTGGGGCCAACGTCCTGACTTTC
TRBV20-1	14	TRBJ2-7	-	-	CSARGNRVNDEQYF	TGCAGTGCTAGGGGGAACAGGGTGAACGACGAGCAGTACTTC
TRBV20-1	17	TRBJ2-3	TRBD2	-	CSASRGTSGASTDTQYF	TGCAGTGCTAGTCGCGGGACTAGCGGGGCCTCCACAGATACGCAGTATTTT
TRBV7-9	13	TRBJ1-4	-	-	CASSSATNEKLFF	TGTGCCAGCAGCTCCGCAACTAATGAAAAACTGTTTTTT
TRBV6-1	16	TRBJ2-4	-	-	CASSPSWKGRKNIQYF	TGTGCCAGCAGTCCCTCCTGGAAGGGGCGGAAAAACATTCAGTACTTC
TRBV20-1	14	TRBJ2-1	TRBD2	-	CSAVSGGFYNEQFF	TGCAGTGCTGTTAGCGGGGGGTTCTACAATGAGCAGTTCTTC